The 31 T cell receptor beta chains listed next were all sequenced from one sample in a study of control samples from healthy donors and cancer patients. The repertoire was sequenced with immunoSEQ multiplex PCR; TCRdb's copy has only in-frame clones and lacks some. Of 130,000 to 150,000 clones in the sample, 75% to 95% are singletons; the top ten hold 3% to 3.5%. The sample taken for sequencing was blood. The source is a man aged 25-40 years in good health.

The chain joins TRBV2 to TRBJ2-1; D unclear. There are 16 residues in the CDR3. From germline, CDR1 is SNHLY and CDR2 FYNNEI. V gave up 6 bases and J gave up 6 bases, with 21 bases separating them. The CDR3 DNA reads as TGTGCCAGCAGAGAATCCCCCTTTAAAGCCACCAATGAGCAGTTCTTC. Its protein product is CASRESPFKATNEQFF.

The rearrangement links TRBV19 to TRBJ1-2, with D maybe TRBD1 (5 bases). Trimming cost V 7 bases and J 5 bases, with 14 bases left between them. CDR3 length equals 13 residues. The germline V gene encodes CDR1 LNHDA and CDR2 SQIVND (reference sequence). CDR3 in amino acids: CASTRGVLYGYTF. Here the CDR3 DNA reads TGTGCCAGTACCCGGGGGGTACTGTATGGCTACACCTTC.

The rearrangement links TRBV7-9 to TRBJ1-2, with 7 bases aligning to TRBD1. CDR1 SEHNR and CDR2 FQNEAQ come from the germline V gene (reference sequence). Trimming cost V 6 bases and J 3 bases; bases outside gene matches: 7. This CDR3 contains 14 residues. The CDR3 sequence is CASRTGTKDYGYTF. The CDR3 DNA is TGTGCCAGCAGGACAGGGACGAAGGACTATGGCTACACCTTC.

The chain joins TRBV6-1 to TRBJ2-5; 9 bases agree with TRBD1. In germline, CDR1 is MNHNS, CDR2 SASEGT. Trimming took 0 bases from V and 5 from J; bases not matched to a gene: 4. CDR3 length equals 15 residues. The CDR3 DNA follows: TGTGCCAGCAGTGAAGCGCCGGGACAGGGTGAGACCCAGTACTTC. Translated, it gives CASSEAPGQGETQYF.

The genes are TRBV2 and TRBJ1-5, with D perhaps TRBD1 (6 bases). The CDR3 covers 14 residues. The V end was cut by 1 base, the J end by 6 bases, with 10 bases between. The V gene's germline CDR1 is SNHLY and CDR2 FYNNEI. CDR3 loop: CASSEGRGAQPQHF. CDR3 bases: TGTGCCAGCAGTGAAGGAAGGGGGGCTCAGCCCCAGCATTTT.

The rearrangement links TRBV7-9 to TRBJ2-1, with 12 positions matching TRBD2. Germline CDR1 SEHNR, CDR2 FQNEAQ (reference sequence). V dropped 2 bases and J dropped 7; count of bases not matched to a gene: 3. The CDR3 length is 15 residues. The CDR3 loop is CASSLYGLAGNEQFF. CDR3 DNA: TGTGCCAGCAGCTTATACGGACTAGCGGGGAATGAGCAGTTCTTC.

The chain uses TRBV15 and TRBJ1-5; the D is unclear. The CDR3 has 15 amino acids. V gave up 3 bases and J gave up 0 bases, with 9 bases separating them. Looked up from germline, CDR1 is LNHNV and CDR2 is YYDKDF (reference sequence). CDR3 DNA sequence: TGTGCCACCAGCAGCCGCAAGAATAGCAATCAGCCCCAGCATTTT. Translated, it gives CATSSRKNSNQPQHF.

The DNA of the CDR3 is TGCAGCGTTACGAACGGGACACTCCCCACAGATACGCAGTATTTT. Translating it yields CSVTNGTLPTDTQYF. This chain connects TRBV29-1 to TRBJ2-3, with D possibly being TRBD1 (6 bases). The germline V gene encodes CDR1 SQVTM and CDR2 ANQGSEA. The V gene lost 5 bases and the J gene lost 2 bases, with 17 bases spanning the gap. This CDR3 contains 15 residues.

CDR3 DNA sequence: TGTGCCAGCAGCCAAGGATCGAACGCGTACCATAACACTGAAGCTTTCTTT. It yields the protein CASSQGSNAYHNTEAFF. The chain links TRBV3-1 (or the pseudogene TRBV3-2) to TRBJ1-1; no firm D call. Trimming shortened V by 1 base and J by 2 bases, and 17 bases separated the two germline ends. Germline CDR1 is LGHDT and CDR2 is YNNKEL (reference sequence). CDR3 size: 17 residues.

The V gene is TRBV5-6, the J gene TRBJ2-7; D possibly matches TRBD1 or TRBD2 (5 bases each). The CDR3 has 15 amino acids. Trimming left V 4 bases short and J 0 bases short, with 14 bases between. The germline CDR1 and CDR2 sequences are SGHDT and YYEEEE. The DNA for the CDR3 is TGTGCCAGCAGCCACCGGGACCCCGACTCCTACGAGCAGTACTTC. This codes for CASSHRDPDSYEQYF.

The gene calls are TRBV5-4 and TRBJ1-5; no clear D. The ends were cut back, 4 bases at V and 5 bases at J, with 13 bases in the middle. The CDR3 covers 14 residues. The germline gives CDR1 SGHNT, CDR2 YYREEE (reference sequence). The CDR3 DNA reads TGTGCCAGCAGCCTAGCTCCCCTTGATCAGCCCCAGCATTTT. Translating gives CASSLAPLDQPQHF.

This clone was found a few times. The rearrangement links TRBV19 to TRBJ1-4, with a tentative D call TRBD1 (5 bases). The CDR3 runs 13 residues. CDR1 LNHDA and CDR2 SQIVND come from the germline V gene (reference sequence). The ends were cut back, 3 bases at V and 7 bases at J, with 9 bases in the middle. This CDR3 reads CASSMGTAEKLFF. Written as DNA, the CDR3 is TGTGCCAGTAGTATGGGGACCGCTGAAAAACTGTTTTTT.

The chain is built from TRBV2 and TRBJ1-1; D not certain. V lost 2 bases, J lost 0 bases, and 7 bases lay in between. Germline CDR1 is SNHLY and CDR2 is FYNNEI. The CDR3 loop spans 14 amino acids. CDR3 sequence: CASSEWAVNTEAFF. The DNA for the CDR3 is TGTGCCAGCAGTGAATGGGCGGTGAACACTGAAGCTTTCTTT.

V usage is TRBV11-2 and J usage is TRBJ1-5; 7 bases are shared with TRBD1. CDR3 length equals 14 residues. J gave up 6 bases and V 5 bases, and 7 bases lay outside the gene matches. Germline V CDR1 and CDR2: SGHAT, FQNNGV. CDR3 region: CASSLGGAGQPQHF. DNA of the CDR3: TGTGCCAGCAGCCTAGGGGGCGCGGGTCAGCCCCAGCATTTT. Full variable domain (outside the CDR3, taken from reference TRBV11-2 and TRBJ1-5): EAGVAQSPRYKIIEKRQSVAFWCNPISGHATLYWYQQILGQGPKLLIQFQNNGVVDDSQLPKDRFSAERLKGVDSTLKIQPAKLEDSAVYLCASSLGGAGQPQHFGDGTRLSIL.

CDR3 DNA sequence: TGTGCCAGCAGCTTCCGACAGTCCTGGAACACTGAAGCTTTCTTT. The encoded protein is CASSFRQSWNTEAFF. J is TRBJ1-1 and V is TRBV11-2; a weak D match, TRBD1 (5 bases). Trimming shortened V by 3 bases and J by 1 base, and 12 bases separated the two germline ends. Germline V gives CDR1 SGHAT, CDR2 FQNNGV. The CDR3 totals 15 residues.

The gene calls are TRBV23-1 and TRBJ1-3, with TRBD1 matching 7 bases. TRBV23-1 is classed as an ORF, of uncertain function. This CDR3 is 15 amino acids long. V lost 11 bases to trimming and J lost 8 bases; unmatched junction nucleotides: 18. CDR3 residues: CAAQDLQGRRDTIYF. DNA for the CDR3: TGCGCCGCTCAAGACCTACAGGGGAGAAGGGACACCATATATTTT.

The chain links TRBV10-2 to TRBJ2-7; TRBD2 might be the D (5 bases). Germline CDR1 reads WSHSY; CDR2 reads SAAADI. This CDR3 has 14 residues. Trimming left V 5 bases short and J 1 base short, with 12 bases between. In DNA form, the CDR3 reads TGCGCCAGCAGTCGTACGGGGTCATCCTACGAGCAGTACTTC. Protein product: CASSRTGSSYEQYF.

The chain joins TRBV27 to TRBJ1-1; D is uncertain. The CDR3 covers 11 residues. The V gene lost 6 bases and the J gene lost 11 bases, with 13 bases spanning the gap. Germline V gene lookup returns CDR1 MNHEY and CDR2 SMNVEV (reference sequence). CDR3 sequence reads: CASSMGLEAFF. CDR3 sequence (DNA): TGTGCCAGCAGCATGGGGTTGGAGGCTTTCTTT.

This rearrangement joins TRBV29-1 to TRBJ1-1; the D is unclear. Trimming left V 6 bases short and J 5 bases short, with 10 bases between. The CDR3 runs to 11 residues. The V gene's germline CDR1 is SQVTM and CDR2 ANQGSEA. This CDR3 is CSVELWTEAFF. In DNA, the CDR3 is TGCAGCGTCGAACTCTGGACTGAAGCTTTCTTT.

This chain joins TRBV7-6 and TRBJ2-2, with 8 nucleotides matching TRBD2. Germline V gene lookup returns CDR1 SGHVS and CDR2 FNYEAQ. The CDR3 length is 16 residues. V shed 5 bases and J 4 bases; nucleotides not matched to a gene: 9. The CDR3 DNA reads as TGTGCCAGCAGCCCATCCCCCAGCGGGGGCACCGGGGAGCTGTTTTTT. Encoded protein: CASSPSPSGGTGELFF.

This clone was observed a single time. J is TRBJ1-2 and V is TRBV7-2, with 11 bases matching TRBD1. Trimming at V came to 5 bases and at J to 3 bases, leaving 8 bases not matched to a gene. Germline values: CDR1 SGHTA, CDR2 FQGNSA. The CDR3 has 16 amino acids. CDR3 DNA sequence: TGTGCCAGCAGCCAAGTCCCGGGACAGGGGGACTATGGCTACACCTTC. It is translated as CASSQVPGQGDYGYTF.

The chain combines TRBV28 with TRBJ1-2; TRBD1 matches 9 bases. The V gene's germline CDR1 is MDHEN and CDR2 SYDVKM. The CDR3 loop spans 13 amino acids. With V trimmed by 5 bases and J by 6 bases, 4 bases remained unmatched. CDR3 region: CASSTHRGHGYTF. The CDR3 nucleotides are TGTGCCAGCAGTACCCACAGGGGGCATGGCTACACCTTC.

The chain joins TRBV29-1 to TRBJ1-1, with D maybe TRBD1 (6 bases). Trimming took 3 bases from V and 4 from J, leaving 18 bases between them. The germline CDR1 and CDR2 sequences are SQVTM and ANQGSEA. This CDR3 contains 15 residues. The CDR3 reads CSVDGRGLSFTEAFF. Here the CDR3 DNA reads TGCAGCGTTGACGGCAGGGGTCTATCGTTCACTGAAGCTTTCTTT.

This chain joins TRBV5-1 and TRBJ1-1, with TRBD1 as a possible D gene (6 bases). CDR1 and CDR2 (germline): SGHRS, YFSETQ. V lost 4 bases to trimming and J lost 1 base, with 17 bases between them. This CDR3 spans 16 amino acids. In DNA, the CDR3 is TGCGCCAGCAGCCAGCCCAAAACAGGGACGAACACTGAAGCTTTCTTT. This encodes CASSQPKTGTNTEAFF.

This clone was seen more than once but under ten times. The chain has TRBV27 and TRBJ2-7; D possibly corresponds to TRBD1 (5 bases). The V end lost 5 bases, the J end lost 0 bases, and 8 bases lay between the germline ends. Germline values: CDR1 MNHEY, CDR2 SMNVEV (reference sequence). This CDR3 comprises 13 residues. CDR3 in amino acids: CASSTGASYEQYF. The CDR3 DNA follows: TGTGCCAGCAGTACTGGGGCCTCCTACGAGCAGTACTTC.

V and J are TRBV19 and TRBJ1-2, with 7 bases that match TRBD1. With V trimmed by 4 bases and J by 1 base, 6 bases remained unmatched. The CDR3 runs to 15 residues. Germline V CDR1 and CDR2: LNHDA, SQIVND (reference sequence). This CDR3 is CASSSDRARNYGYTF. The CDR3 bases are TGTGCCAGTAGTAGCGACAGGGCCCGTAACTATGGCTACACCTTC.

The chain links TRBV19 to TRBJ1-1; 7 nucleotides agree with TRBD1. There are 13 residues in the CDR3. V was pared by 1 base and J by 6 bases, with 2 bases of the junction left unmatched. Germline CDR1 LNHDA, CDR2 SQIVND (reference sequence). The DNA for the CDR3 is TGTGCCAGTAGTATAGGGCAGGGGGCTGAAGCTTTCTTT. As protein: CASSIGQGAEAFF. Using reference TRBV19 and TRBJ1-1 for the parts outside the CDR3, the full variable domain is DGGITQSPKYLFRKEGQNVTLSCEQNLNHDAMYWYRQDPGQGLRLIYYSQIVNDFQKGDIAEGYSVSREKKESFPLTVTSAQKNPTAFYLCASSIGQGAEAFFGQGTRLTVV.

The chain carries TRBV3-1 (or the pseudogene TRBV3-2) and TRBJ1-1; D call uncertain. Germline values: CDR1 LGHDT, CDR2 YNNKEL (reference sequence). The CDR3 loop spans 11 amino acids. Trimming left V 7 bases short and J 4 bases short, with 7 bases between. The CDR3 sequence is CASKRGTEAFF. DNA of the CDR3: TGTGCCAGCAAGCGGGGCACTGAAGCTTTCTTT.

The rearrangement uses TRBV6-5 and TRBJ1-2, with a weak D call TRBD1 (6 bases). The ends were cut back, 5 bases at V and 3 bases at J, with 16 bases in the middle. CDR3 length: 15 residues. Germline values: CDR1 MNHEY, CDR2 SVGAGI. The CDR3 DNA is TGTGCCAGCAGTCGTTTCGGAGGGGGGGACTATGGCTACACCTTC. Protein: CASSRFGGGDYGYTF.

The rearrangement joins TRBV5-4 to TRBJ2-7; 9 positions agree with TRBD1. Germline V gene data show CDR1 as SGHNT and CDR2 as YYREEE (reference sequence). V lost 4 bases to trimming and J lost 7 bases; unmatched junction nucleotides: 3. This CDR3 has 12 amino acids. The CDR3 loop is CASSPTGGEQYF. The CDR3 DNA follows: TGTGCCAGCAGCCCGACAGGGGGTGAGCAGTACTTC. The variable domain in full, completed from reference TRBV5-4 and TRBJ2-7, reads ETGVTQSPTHLIKTRGQQVTLRCSSQSGHNTVSWYQQALGQGPQFIFQYYREEENGRGNFPPRFSGLQFPNYSSELNVNALELDDSALYLCASSPTGGEQYFGPGTRLTVT.

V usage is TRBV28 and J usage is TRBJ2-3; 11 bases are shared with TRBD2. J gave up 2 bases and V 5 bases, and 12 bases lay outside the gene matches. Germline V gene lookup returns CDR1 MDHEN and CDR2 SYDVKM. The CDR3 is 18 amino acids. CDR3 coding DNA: TGTGCCAGCAGTCCATGGGAAGTAGCGGGGGGGCTCACAGATACGCAGTATTTT. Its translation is CASSPWEVAGGLTDTQYF.